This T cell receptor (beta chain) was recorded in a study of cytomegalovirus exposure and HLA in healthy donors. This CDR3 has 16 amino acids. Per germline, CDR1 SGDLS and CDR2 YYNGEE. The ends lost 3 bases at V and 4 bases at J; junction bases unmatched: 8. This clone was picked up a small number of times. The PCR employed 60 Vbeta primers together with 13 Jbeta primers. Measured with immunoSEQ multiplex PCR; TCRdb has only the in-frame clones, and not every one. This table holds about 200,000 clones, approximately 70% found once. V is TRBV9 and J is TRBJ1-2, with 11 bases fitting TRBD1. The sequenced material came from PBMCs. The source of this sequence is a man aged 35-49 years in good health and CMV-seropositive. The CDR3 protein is CASSDSGTGGAYGYTF. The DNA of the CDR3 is TGTGCCAGCAGCGACTCCGGGACAGGGGGTGCCTATGGCTACACCTTC.